The 29 T cell receptor beta chains presented below share a single source sample, sequenced in a study of CD8 T cells in ankylosing spondylitis. TCRdb called the 5' RACE reads again in MiXCR, with one record for every CDR3 protein. Of about 180,000 distinct CDR3 sequences listed, 9.8% were seen once; the top ten hold over 13%. The specimen was blood, either unsorted or a sorted T cell fraction (not recorded which). These receptors came from a female donor with ankylosing spondylitis or in good health (not recorded which).

This clonotype was seen ten or more times. The chain recombines TRBV4-3 with TRBJ1-1; D is possibly TRBD1 (5 bases). The V gene's germline CDR1 is LGHNA and CDR2 YSLEER. Trimming pared 4 bases from V and 9 bases from J, leaving 12 bases between. The CDR3 contains 12 residues. The CDR3 DNA reads as TGCGCCAGCAGCCGCCCCGGGGCAAAAGCTTTCTTT. Translation: CASSRPGAKAFF.

This rearrangement joins TRBV5-1 to TRBJ2-3; 8 nucleotides align to TRBD1. CDR1 is SGHRS and CDR2 is YFSETQ in the germline V gene. V shed 6 bases, J shed 5 bases, and the junction held 8 bases outside the gene matches. The CDR3 loop spans 14 amino acids. CDR3 sequence (DNA): TGCGCCAGCACCGACAGGGGCTCGGGAGATACGCAGTATTTT. Translating it yields CASTDRGSGDTQYF.

This clonotype was found a few times. The chain couples TRBV4-3 to TRBJ2-3, with no clear D. Germline assignment: CDR1 LGHNA and CDR2 YSLEER. The V end was cut by 0 bases, the J end by 6 bases, with 10 bases between. This CDR3 comprises 14 residues. DNA of the CDR3: TGCGCCAGCAGCCAAGATCGTACCCCTGATACGCAGTATTTT. It specifies CASSQDRTPDTQYF.

This clonotype was counted between two and nine times. The chain recombines TRBV7-6 with TRBJ2-7, with a weak D call TRBD1 (5 bases). The germline V gene encodes CDR1 SGHVS and CDR2 FNYEAQ. The ends were cut back, 1 base at V and 2 bases at J, with 9 bases in the middle. The CDR3 has 14 residues. The DNA for the CDR3 is TGTGCCAGCAGCTTAGGACAGCTTCCCTACGAGCAGTACTTC. This codes for CASSLGQLPYEQYF.

This clonotype occurred a few times. The V and J genes are TRBV20-1 and TRBJ2-7; D unresolved. The germline CDR1 and CDR2 sequences are DFQATT and SNEGSKA (reference sequence). The germline V and J ends were trimmed by 7 bases and 0 bases, with 10 bases remaining between them. The CDR3 is made up of 12 amino acids. This chain's CDR3 is CSVAISSYEQYF. CDR3 in DNA: TGCAGTGTGGCCATAAGCTCCTACGAGCAGTACTTC.

This clonotype occurred a few times. The V gene is TRBV5-4, the J gene TRBJ2-7; D possibly corresponds to TRBD1 (6 bases). CDR1 and CDR2 (germline): SGHNT, YYREEE (reference sequence). This CDR3 contains 12 residues. Trimming took off 4 bases at V and 1 base at J, with 6 bases between the two ends. The CDR3: CASSGQSYEQYF. The CDR3 DNA reads TGTGCCAGCAGCGGACAGTCCTACGAGCAGTACTTC. Drawing the rest from reference TRBV5-4 and TRBJ2-7, the complete variable domain is ETGVTQSPTHLIKTRGQQVTLRCSSQSGHNTVSWYQQALGQGPQFIFQYYREEENGRGNFPPRFSGLQFPNYSSELNVNALELDDSALYLCASSGQSYEQYFGPGTRLTVT.

The chain is built from TRBV20-1 and TRBJ2-7, with D perhaps TRBD2 (5 bases). The V and J ends lost 3 bases and 5 bases respectively, with 23 bases between them. Germline lookup yields CDR1 DFQATT and CDR2 SNEGSKA (reference sequence). The CDR3 is made up of 16 amino acids. The CDR3 DNA is TGCAGTGCTAGCGTACCCGGCGGACTCGAAAACGACGAGCAGTACTTC. Amino acid sequence: CSASVPGGLENDEQYF.

The J gene is TRBJ2-7, the V gene TRBV6-1; 7 nucleotides align to TRBD2. Per germline, CDR1 MNHNS and CDR2 SASEGT. With V trimmed by 4 bases and J by 4 bases, 4 bases remained unmatched. The CDR3 sequence is 13 residues long. Here the CDR3 DNA reads TGTGCCAGCAGTGCAGCGGGGATTTACGAGCAGTACTTC. Protein: CASSAAGIYEQYF.

This chain joins TRBV5-1 and TRBJ2-3, with unresolved D. The CDR3 runs 16 residues. The germline gives CDR1 SGHRS, CDR2 YFSETQ. V dropped 0 bases and J dropped 2 bases, with 13 bases sitting between them. CDR3 nucleotides: TGCGCCAGCAGCTTGGCCCAGACCGAGTTCACAGATACGCAGTATTTT. This codes for CASSLAQTEFTDTQYF.

This clonotype came up many times. This rearrangement joins TRBV12-3 or TRBV12-4 to TRBJ2-1; possibly TRBD1 or TRBD2 for D (5 bases each). CDR3 length equals 12 residues. V was cut by 2 bases and J by 10 bases, with 9 bases left in between. In DNA form, the CDR3 reads TGTGCCAGCAGTTTAAGTAGGGACGAGCAGTTCTTC. Translating it yields CASSLSRDEQFF.

The chain is built from TRBV13 and TRBJ2-5, with TRBD1 matching over 8 bases. The CDR3 has 17 amino acids. Germline loops: CDR1 PRHDT, CDR2 FYEKMQ (reference sequence). The J segment lost 4 bases and the V segment lost 4 bases, leaving 14 bases of the junction unmatched. The DNA of the CDR3 is TGTGCCAGCAGCTCCCGGGACAGGAGTACGGTTCGAGAGACCCAGTACTTC. It encodes CASSSRDRSTVRETQYF. The full variable domain, in which reference TRBV13 and TRBJ2-5 provide the parts outside the CDR3, is AAGVIQSPRHLIKEKRETATLKCYPIPRHDTVYWYQQGPGQDPQFLISFYEKMQSDKGSIPDRFSAQQFSDYHSELNMSSLELGDSALYFCASSSRDRSTVRETQYFGPGTRLLVL.

This chain links TRBV20-1 with TRBJ2-2; 7 bases align to TRBD1. Germline CDR1 DFQATT, CDR2 SNEGSKA (reference sequence). Losses at the gene ends were 6 bases for V and 3 bases for J; bases not matched to a gene: 4. This CDR3 has 13 amino acids. The CDR3 bases are TGCAGTGCCGATGGACAGGACACCGGGGAGCTGTTTTTT. It yields the protein CSADGQDTGELFF.

This chain links TRBV28 with TRBJ2-7; the match to TRBD2 covers 11 bases. This CDR3 is 16 amino acids long. Germline CDR1 MDHEN, CDR2 SYDVKM. V dropped 1 base and J dropped 4; count of bases not matched to a gene: 6. The DNA for the CDR3 is TGTGCCAGCAGTTTATTCGGGACTAGCGGTTTGTACGAGCAGTACTTC. The encoded protein is CASSLFGTSGLYEQYF.

A few counts support this clonotype. The chain carries TRBV30 and TRBJ2-7; 8 bases agree with TRBD1. V shed 0 bases, J shed 0 bases, and the junction held 1 base outside the gene matches. The CDR3 spans 14 residues. CDR1 is GTSNPN and CDR2 is SVGIG in the germline V gene (reference sequence). CDR3 amino acids: CAWSVGQGSYEQYF. CDR3 DNA sequence: TGTGCCTGGAGTGTTGGACAGGGCTCCTACGAGCAGTACTTC. The variable domain in full, with the rest retrieved from reference TRBV30 and TRBJ2-7, is SQTIHQWPATLVQPVGSPLSLECTVEGTSNPNLYWYRQAAGRGLQLLFYSVGIGQISSEVPQNLSASRPQDRQFILSSKKLLLSDSGFYLCAWSVGQGSYEQYFGPGTRLTVT.

This clonotype has just a few counts. The chain employs TRBV29-1 and TRBJ1-2; TRBD1 matches 8 bases. This CDR3 region has 16 residues. After removal of 7 bases from V and 5 bases from J, the junction contained 18 bases not matched to a gene. Germline V gene lookup returns CDR1 SQVTM and CDR2 ANQGSEA. In DNA form, the CDR3 reads TGCAGCGCTGCCCTATACCTCATACAGGGGGAATATGGCTACACCTTC. This translates into CSAALYLIQGEYGYTF.

The chain employs TRBV3-1 and TRBJ2-5; possibly TRBD2 for D (7 bases). Between the trimmed V and J ends, which lost 5 bases and 6 bases, there was a span of 19 bases. This CDR3 region has 15 residues. Germline V gives CDR1 LGHDT, CDR2 YNNKEL (reference sequence). CDR3 protein: CASSYSGGPWQTQYF. For the CDR3, the DNA is TGTGCCAGCAGCTATTCCGGGGGGCCGTGGCAGACCCAGTACTTC.

This rearrangement joins TRBV30 to TRBJ2-5, with D uncertain. The CDR3 is made up of 12 amino acids. The germline CDR1 and CDR2 sequences are GTSNPN and SVGIG (reference sequence). V shed 0 bases and J shed 5 bases, with 7 bases lying between them. CDR3 sequence: CAWSVSGETQYF. In nucleotides, the CDR3 is TGTGCCTGGAGTGTATCTGGGGAGACCCAGTACTTC.

This clonotype has ten or more counts. The chain recombines TRBV12-3 or TRBV12-4 with TRBJ2-7, with unresolved D. V gave up 6 bases and J gave up 0 bases, with 6 bases separating them. The CDR3 is 12 amino acids. The CDR3 reads CASSGYSYEQYF. The CDR3 bases are TGTGCCAGCAGCGGCTACTCCTACGAGCAGTACTTC.

The V call is TRBV4-3, the J call TRBJ2-1, with 13 positions matching TRBD2. V shed 0 bases and J 9 bases; nucleotides not matched to a gene: 5. Germline loops: CDR1 LGHNA, CDR2 YSLEER. The CDR3 is 16 amino acids. CDR3 in amino acids: CASSQDRLAGGLEQFF. The CDR3 DNA follows: TGCGCCAGCAGCCAAGATAGACTAGCGGGAGGACTTGAGCAGTTCTTC.

This clonotype was detected ten times or more. J is TRBJ1-1 and V is TRBV15; maybe TRBD1 (5 bases). The V and J ends lost 2 bases and 3 bases respectively, with 10 bases between them. Germline V gives CDR1 LNHNV, CDR2 YYDKDF (reference sequence). The length of the CDR3 is 14 residues. CDR3 amino acids: CATSRIRGDTEAFF. In nucleotides, the CDR3 is TGTGCCACCAGCAGAATAAGAGGGGACACTGAAGCTTTCTTT.

This clonotype was detected only a few times. This chain links TRBV6-5 with TRBJ2-1, with 7 bases fitting TRBD2. CDR1 and CDR2 (germline): MNHEY, SVGAGI. The CDR3 is 15 residues long. The V segment lost 2 bases and the J segment 9 bases; nucleotides outside the gene matches: 10. The CDR3 sequence is CASSYRQREGIEQFF. In DNA form, the CDR3 reads TGTGCCAGCAGTTACCGCCAGCGGGAAGGTATTGAGCAGTTCTTC.

This chain links TRBV20-1 with TRBJ2-1; D is possibly TRBD1 or TRBD2 (7 bases each). This CDR3 has 15 residues. The V and J ends lost 0 bases and 8 bases respectively, with 17 bases between them. Germline CDR1 is DFQATT and CDR2 is SNEGSKA (reference sequence). The CDR3 loop reads CSAREGGGSIDEQFF. CDR3 sequence (DNA): TGCAGTGCTAGAGAAGGGGGCGGGAGTATTGATGAGCAGTTCTTC.

This clonotype was seen a few times. The chain uses TRBV7-9 and TRBJ1-5, with 7 positions matching TRBD1. From germline, CDR1 is SEHNR and CDR2 FQNEAQ (reference sequence). The CDR3 is made up of 16 amino acids. With 4 bases clipped from V and 0 bases from J, the junction kept 6 bases outside the gene matches. The CDR3 spells CASSSTGDYSNQPQHF. The CDR3, as DNA: TGTGCCAGCAGCTCTACAGGGGACTATAGCAATCAGCCCCAGCATTTT.

Only a few counts were recorded for this clonotype. V and J are TRBV30 and TRBJ2-3, with 7 bases matching TRBD2. The CDR3 runs 14 residues. After removal of 2 bases from V and 4 bases from J, the junction contained 6 bases not matched to a gene. Germline CDR1 GTSNPN, CDR2 SVGIG (reference sequence). The CDR3 region is CAWSYTSAADTQYF. The CDR3 nucleotides read TGTGCCTGGAGTTATACTAGCGCGGCAGATACGCAGTATTTT.

This clonotype appeared many times. The rearrangement joins TRBV6-2 or TRBV6-3 to TRBJ2-1, with D uncertain. CDR1 and CDR2 (germline): MNHEY, SVGEGT. The V gene lost 2 bases and the J gene lost 7 bases, with 3 bases spanning the gap. The CDR3 runs 11 residues. CDR3 sequence: CASSYGNEQFF. CDR3 sequence (DNA): TGTGCCAGCAGTTACGGTAATGAGCAGTTCTTC.

This rearrangement joins TRBV7-9 to TRBJ1-5, with TRBD1 as a possible D gene (5 bases). Trimming left V 5 bases short and J 2 bases short, with 16 bases between. Germline values: CDR1 SEHNR, CDR2 FQNEAQ (reference sequence). CDR3 length: 16 residues. The CDR3 protein is CASSPPGTGGNQPQHF. Here the CDR3 DNA reads TGTGCCAGCAGCCCTCCCGGGACCGGGGGCAATCAGCCCCAGCATTTT. The variable domain in full, completed from reference TRBV7-9 and TRBJ1-5, reads DTGVSQNPRHKITKRGQNVTFRCDPISEHNRLYWYRQTLGQGPEFLTYFQNEAQLEKSRLLSDRFSAERPKGSFSTLEIQRTEQGDSAMYLCASSPPGTGGNQPQHFGDGTRLSIL.

The chain recombines TRBV9 with TRBJ2-7; D gene unclear. Germline CDR1 SGDLS, CDR2 YYNGEE. The V gene lost 0 bases and the J gene lost 0 bases, with 10 bases spanning the gap. The length of the CDR3 is 15 residues. Here the CDR3 reads CASSVGILNSYEQYF. The DNA for the CDR3 is TGTGCCAGCAGCGTAGGCATCCTCAACTCCTACGAGCAGTACTTC.

This clonotype showed up just a few times. The V gene is TRBV9, the J gene TRBJ2-7; D gene unclear. The CDR3 contains 13 residues. Trimming cost V 2 bases and J 1 base, with 7 bases left between them. Germline V CDR1 and CDR2: SGDLS, YYNGEE. CDR3 coding DNA: TGTGCCAGCAGCGTTGGGATATCCTACGAGCAGTACTTC. It is translated as CASSVGISYEQYF.

The chain links TRBV6-1 to TRBJ2-7; 11 positions agree with TRBD2. Germline V gene data show CDR1 as MNHNS and CDR2 as SASEGT. The CDR3 runs 15 residues. V lost 6 bases, J lost 6 bases, and 10 bases stayed unmatched. This CDR3 is CASRSRSGGGREQYF. CDR3 sequence (DNA): TGTGCCAGCAGATCCCGTAGCGGGGGGGGCCGCGAGCAGTACTTC.